Below are 7 T cell receptor beta chains sequenced from a single sample in a study of blood T cell repertoires in COVID-19. Generated by immunoSEQ multiplex PCR, the TCRdb table keeps only in-frame clones and is missing some. This table holds 250,000 to 350,000 clones, approximately 89% found once. Sample: peripheral blood. Receptors originate from a woman in her thirties with COVID-19, enrolled during active disease.

This clone appeared many times. This chain links TRBV27 with TRBJ1-2, with 9 bases lining up with TRBD1. J was trimmed by 14 bases and V by 4 bases; bases with no gene match: 17. Germline V gene lookup returns CDR1 MNHEY and CDR2 SMNVEV (reference sequence). The CDR3 length is 15 residues. The CDR3 DNA reads as TGTGCCAGCAGTTCCCGACAGGGGGTGAATATGGTGGGGACCTTC. Encoded protein: CASSSRQGVNMVGTF.

The rearrangement joins TRBV5-1 to TRBJ2-5; TRBD2 aligns across 10 bases. Germline assignment: CDR1 SGHRS and CDR2 YFSETQ. With 4 bases clipped from V and 5 bases from J, the junction kept 5 bases outside the gene matches. There are 14 residues in the CDR3. For the CDR3, the DNA is TGCGCCAGCAGCGACCGGGGACTAGCGGAGACCCAGTACTTC. Its translation: CASSDRGLAETQYF.

This clone was recorded only once. The rearrangement links TRBV7-6 to TRBJ1-1; maybe TRBD1 (5 bases). The ends were cut back, 5 bases at V and 4 bases at J, with 11 bases in the middle. This CDR3 has 13 residues. Germline V gives CDR1 SGHVS, CDR2 FNYEAQ. CDR3 amino acids: CASSPTQGTEAFF. The CDR3 nucleotides are TGTGCCAGCAGCCCGACCCAGGGCACTGAAGCTTTCTTT.

J is TRBJ2-7 and V is TRBV28; TRBD1 matches at 8 bases. Germline V lookup: CDR1 MDHEN, CDR2 SYDVKM. The CDR3 spans 15 residues. The V gene end was trimmed by 2 bases and the J gene end by 5 bases; junction bases not matched to a gene: 8. This CDR3 is CASSLPPGGRDEQYF. The CDR3 DNA is TGTGCCAGCAGTTTACCGCCAGGGGGCCGTGACGAGCAGTACTTC. Full variable domain (outside the CDR3, taken from reference TRBV28 and TRBJ2-7): DVKVTQSSRYLVKRTGEKVFLECVQDMDHENMFWYRQDPGLGLRLIYFSYDVKMKEKGDIPEGYSVSREKKERFSLILESASTNQTSMYLCASSLPPGGRDEQYFGPGTRLTVT.

CDR3 sequence reads: CASSPVPSEGHEQFF. In DNA form, the CDR3 reads TGTGCCAGCTCACCAGTGCCTAGCGAGGGCCATGAGCAGTTCTTC. This chain connects TRBV18 to TRBJ2-1, with D possibly TRBD2 on 6 matching bases. The CDR3 totals 15 residues. The V gene's germline CDR1 is KGHSH and CDR2 LQKENI. With 2 bases removed from V and 8 bases from J, the gap between germline ends came to 16 bases.

The genes are TRBV30 and TRBJ1-1, with 8 nucleotides matching TRBD1. Germline values: CDR1 GTSNPN, CDR2 SVGIG (reference sequence). This CDR3 has 15 residues. The trim removed 2 bases at V and 5 bases at J, leaving 10 bases unmatched. In DNA form, the CDR3 reads TGTGCCTGGAGTCCAACAGACAGGGGTGGTACTGAAGCTTTCTTT. Protein product: CAWSPTDRGGTEAFF. Full variable domain (remainder filled in from reference TRBV30 and TRBJ1-1): SQTIHQWPATLVQPVGSPLSLECTVEGTSNPNLYWYRQAAGRGLQLLFYSVGIGQISSEVPQNLSASRPQDRQFILSSKKLLLSDSGFYLCAWSPTDRGGTEAFFGQGTRLTVV.

This clone was found once. The chain uses TRBV19 and TRBJ2-3; 7 nucleotides align to TRBD2. The V gene's germline CDR1 is LNHDA and CDR2 SQIVND (reference sequence). The length of the CDR3 is 17 residues. J lost 5 bases, V lost 6 bases, and 17 bases had no gene match. CDR3: CASSNRVGGNAGDTQYF. CDR3 in DNA: TGTGCCAGTAGCAACAGAGTCGGGGGGAATGCTGGAGATACGCAGTATTTT.